This T cell receptor beta chain was identified in a study of cytomegalovirus exposure and HLA in healthy donors. Study observations and caveats: It was 150 or so TCR beta chains that were listed as cytomegalovirus-associated. Follow-up analysis later connected one missense variant in DCLRE1C with trimming of TCR beta V- and J-genes.

Details on this clone: Its antigen is currently unknown.

13 Jbeta primers and 60 Vbeta primers were used for the PCR. The data were produced by immunoSEQ multiplex PCR, yet TCRdb's version contains in-frame clones alone and is incomplete. The data contain 95,000 to 150,000 clones, about 74% of them seen just once; the ten biggest clones take up roughly 3.6%. Sequenced: PBMCs. This clonotype originated in a man aged 30 to 45 in good health and CMV-seronegative.

The CDR3 DNA reads as TGTGCCATCAGTGGGACAGGGGAGGTCGGCTACACCTTC. It encodes CAISGTGEVGYTF. This chain joins TRBV10-3 and TRBJ1-2, with 9 bases lining up with TRBD1. The CDR3 extends over 13 amino acids. The germline V gene has CDR1 ENHRY and CDR2 SYGVKD. V dropped 4 bases and J dropped 8; count of bases not matched to a gene: 5.